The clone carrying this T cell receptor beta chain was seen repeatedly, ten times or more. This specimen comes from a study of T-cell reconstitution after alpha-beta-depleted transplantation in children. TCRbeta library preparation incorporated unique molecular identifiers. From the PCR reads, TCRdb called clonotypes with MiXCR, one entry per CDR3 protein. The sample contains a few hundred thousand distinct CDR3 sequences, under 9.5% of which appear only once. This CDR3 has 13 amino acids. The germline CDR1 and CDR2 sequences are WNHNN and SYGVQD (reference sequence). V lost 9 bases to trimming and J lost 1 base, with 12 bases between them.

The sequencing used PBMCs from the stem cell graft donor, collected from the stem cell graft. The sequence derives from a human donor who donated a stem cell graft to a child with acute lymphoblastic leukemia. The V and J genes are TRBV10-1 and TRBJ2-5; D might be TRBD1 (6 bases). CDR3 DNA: TGCGCCAGTACAGGGATGCTCCAAGAGACCCAGTACTTC. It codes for CASTGMLQETQYF.